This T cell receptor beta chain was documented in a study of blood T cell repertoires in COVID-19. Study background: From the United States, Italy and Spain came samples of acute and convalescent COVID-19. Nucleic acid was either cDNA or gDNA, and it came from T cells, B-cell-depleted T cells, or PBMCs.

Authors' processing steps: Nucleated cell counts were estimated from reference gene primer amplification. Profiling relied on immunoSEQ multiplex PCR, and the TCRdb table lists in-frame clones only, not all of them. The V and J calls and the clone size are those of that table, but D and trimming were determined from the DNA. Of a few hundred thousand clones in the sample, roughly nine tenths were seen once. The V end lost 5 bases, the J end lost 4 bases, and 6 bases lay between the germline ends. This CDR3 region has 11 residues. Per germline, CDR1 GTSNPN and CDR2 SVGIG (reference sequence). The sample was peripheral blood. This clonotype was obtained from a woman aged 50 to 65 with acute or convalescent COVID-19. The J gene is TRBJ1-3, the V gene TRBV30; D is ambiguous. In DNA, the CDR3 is TGTGCCTGGGGCGAGGGAAACACCATATATTTT. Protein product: CAWGEGNTIYF. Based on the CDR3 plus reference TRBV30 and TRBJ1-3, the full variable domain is SQTIHQWPATLVQPVGSPLSLECTVEGTSNPNLYWYRQAAGRGLQLLFYSVGIGQISSEVPQNLSASRPQDRQFILSSKKLLLSDSGFYLCAWGEGNTIYFGEGSWLTVV.